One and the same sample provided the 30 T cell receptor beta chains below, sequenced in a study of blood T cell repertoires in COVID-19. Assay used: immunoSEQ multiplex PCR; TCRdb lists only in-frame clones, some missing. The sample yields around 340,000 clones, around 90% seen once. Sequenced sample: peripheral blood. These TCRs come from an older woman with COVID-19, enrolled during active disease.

CDR3 nucleotides: TGTGCCAGCAGCCGAGGCGGGGTGCCTCGAGATACGCAGTATTTT. It codes for CASSRGGVPRDTQYF. The chain links TRBV3-1 (or the pseudogene TRBV3-2) to TRBJ2-3; a weak D match, TRBD2 (6 bases). The CDR3 length is 15 residues. Germline assignment: CDR1 LGHDT and CDR2 YNNKEL (reference sequence). V dropped 4 bases and J dropped 5 bases, with 16 bases sitting between them.

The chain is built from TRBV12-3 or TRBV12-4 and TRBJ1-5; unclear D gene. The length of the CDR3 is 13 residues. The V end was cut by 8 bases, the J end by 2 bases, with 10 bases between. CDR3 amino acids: CASEAFGNQPQHF. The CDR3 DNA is TGTGCCAGCGAGGCGTTTGGCAATCAGCCCCAGCATTTT.

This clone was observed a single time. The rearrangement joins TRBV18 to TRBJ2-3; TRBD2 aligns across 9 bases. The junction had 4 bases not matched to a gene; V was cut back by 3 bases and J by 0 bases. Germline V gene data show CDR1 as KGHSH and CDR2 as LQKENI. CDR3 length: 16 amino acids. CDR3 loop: CASSPLAGRSTDTQYF. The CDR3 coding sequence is TGTGCCAGCTCACCCCTAGCGGGACGGAGCACAGATACGCAGTATTTT. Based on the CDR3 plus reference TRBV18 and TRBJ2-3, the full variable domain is NAGVMQNPRHLVRRRGQEARLRCSPMKGHSHVYWYRQLPEEGLKFMVYLQKENIIDESGMPKERFSAEFPKEGPSILRIQQVVRGDSAAYFCASSPLAGRSTDTQYFGPGTRLTVL.

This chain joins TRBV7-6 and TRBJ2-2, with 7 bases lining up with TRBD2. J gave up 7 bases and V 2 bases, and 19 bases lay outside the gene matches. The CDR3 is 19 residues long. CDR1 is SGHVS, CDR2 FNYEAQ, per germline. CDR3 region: CASSLTMLVASGYGGELFF. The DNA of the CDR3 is TGTGCCAGCAGCTTAACTATGCTAGTTGCTAGCGGTTACGGCGGGGAGCTGTTTTTT.

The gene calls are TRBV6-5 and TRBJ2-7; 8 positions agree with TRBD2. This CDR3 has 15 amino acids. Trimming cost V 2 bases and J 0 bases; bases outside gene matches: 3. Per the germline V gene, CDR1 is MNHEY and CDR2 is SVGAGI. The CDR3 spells CASSYGGGPSYEQYF. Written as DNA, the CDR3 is TGTGCCAGCAGTTACGGCGGGGGGCCCTCCTACGAGCAGTACTTC.

The CDR3 sequence is CASSLRTAPMNTEAFF. The CDR3 DNA is TGCGCCAGCAGCCTGAGGACAGCTCCTATGAACACTGAAGCTTTCTTT. The V and J genes are TRBV5-1 and TRBJ1-1; tentatively, D is TRBD1 (6 bases). This CDR3 comprises 16 residues. Trimming shortened V by 4 bases and J by 0 bases, and 16 bases separated the two germline ends. Germline loops: CDR1 SGHRS, CDR2 YFSETQ.

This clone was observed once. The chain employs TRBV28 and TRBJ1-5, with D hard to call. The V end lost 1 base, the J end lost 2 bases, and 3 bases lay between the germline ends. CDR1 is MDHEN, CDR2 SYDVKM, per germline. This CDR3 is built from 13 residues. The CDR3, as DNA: TGTGCCAGCAGTTTATTAGGCAATCAGCCCCAGCATTTT. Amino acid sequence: CASSLLGNQPQHF.

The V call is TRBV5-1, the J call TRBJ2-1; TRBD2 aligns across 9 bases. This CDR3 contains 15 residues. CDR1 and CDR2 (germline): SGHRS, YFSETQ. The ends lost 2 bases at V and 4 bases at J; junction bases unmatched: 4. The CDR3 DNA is TGCGCCAGCAGCTTAGGCGGGGGGGCTTACAATGAGCAGTTCTTC. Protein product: CASSLGGGAYNEQFF.

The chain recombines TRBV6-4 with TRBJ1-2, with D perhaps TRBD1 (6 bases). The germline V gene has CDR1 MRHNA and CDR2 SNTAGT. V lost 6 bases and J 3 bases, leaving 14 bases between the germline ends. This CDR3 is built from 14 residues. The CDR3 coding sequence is TGTGCCAGCAGGCCCGCACAGGGCTACTATGGCTACACCTTC. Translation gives CASRPAQGYYGYTF.

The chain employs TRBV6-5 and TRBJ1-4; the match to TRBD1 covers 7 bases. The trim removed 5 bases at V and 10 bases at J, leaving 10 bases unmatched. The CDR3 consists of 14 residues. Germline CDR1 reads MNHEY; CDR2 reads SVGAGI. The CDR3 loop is CASSPFDRAVKLFF. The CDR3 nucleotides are TGTGCCAGCAGTCCCTTCGACAGGGCTGTAAAACTGTTTTTT.

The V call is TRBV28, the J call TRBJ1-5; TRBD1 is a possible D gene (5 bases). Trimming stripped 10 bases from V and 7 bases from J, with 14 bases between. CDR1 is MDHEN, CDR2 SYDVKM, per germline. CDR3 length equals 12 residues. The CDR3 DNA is TGTGCCACCCTTCCCCGGGGGCAGCCCCAGCATTTT. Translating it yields CATLPRGQPQHF. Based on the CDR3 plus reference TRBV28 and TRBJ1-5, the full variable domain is DVKVTQSSRYLVKRTGEKVFLECVQDMDHENMFWYRQDPGLGLRLIYFSYDVKMKEKGDIPEGYSVSREKKERFSLILESASTNQTSMYLCATLPRGQPQHFGDGTRLSIL.

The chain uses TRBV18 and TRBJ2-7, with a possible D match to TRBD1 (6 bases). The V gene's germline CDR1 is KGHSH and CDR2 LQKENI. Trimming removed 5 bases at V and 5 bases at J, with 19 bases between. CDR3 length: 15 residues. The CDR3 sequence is CASSKLTTGTNEQYF. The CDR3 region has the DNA TGTGCCAGCTCAAAGCTTACGACAGGCACCAACGAGCAGTACTTC. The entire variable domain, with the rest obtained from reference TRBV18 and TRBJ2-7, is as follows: NAGVMQNPRHLVRRRGQEARLRCSPMKGHSHVYWYRQLPEEGLKFMVYLQKENIIDESGMPKERFSAEFPKEGPSILRIQQVVRGDSAAYFCASSKLTTGTNEQYFGPGTRLTVT.

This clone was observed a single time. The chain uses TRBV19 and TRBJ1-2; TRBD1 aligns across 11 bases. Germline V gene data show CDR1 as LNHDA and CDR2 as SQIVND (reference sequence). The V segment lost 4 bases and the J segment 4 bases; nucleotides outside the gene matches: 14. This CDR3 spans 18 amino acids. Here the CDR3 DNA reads TGTGCCAGTAGTACCGAAGGGACAGGGGGGCGGTTGAGCTATGGCTACACCTTC. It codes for CASSTEGTGGRLSYGYTF. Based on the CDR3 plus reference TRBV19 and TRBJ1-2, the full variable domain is DGGITQSPKYLFRKEGQNVTLSCEQNLNHDAMYWYRQDPGQGLRLIYYSQIVNDFQKGDIAEGYSVSREKKESFPLTVTSAQKNPTAFYLCASSTEGTGGRLSYGYTFGSGTRLTVV.

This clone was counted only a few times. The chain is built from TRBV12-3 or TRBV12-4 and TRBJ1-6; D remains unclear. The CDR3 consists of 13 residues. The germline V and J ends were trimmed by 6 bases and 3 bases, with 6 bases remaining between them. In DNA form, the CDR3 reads TGTGCCAGCAGGCCAGGCTATAATTCACCCCTCCACTTT. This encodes CASRPGYNSPLHF.

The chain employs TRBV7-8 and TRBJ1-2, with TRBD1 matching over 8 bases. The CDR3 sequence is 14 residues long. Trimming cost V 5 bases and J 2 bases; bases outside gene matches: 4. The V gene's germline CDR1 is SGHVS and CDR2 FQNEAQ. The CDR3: CASSRDRGNYGYTF. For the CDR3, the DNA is TGTGCCAGCAGCCGAGACAGGGGAAACTATGGCTACACCTTC.

CDR3 sequence (DNA): TGTGCCAGCTCACCGAAACGAGTGGACAGGGCGGGAAACACCATATATTTT. Its protein product is CASSPKRVDRAGNTIYF. The chain links TRBV18 to TRBJ1-3; 8 positions match TRBD1. This CDR3 region has 17 residues. V was pared by 3 bases and J by 4 bases, with 11 bases of the junction left unmatched. Germline CDR1 reads KGHSH; CDR2 reads LQKENI.

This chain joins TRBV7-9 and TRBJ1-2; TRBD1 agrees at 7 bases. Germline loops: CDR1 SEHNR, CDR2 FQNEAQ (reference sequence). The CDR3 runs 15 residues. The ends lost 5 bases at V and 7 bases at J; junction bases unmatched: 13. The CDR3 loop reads CASSPRSGGRGGYTF. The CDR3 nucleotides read TGTGCCAGCAGCCCCCGTTCAGGGGGTAGGGGTGGCTACACCTTC.

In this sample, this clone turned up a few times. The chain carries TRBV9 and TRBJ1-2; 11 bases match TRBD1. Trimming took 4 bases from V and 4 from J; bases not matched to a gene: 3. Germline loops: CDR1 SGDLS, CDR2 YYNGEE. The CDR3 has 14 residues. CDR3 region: CASSPGTGGYGYTF. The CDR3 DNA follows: TGTGCCAGCAGCCCGGGGACAGGGGGCTATGGCTACACCTTC.

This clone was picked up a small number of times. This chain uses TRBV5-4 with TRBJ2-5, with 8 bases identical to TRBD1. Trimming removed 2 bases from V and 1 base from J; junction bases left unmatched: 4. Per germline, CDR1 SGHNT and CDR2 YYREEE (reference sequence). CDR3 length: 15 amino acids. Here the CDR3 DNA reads TGTGCCAGCAGCTTCGGACAGGGCACCCAAGAGACCCAGTACTTC. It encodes CASSFGQGTQETQYF.

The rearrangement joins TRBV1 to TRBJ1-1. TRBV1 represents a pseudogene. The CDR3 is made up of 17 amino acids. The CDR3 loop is CTSSQEGRPGGNTEAFF. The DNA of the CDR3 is TGCACCAGCAGCCAAGAAGGCCGTCCAGGAGGGAACACTGAAGCTTTCTTT.

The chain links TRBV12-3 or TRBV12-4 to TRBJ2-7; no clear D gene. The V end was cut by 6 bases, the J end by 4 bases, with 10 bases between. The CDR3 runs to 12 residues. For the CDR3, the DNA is TGTGCCAGCAGGTACCCAGGTTACGAGCAGTACTTC. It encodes CASRYPGYEQYF.

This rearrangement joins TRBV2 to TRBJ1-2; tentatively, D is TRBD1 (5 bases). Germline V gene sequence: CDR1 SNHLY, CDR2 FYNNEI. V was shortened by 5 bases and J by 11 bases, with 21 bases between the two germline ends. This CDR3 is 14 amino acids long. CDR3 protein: CASSTGGATMGYTF. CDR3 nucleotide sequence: TGTGCCAGCAGTACTGGAGGGGCAACTATGGGGTACACCTTC.

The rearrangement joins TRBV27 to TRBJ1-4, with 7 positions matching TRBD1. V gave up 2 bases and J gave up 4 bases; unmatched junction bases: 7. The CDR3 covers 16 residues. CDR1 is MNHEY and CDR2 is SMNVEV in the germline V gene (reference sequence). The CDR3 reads CASSLTWDSYNEKLFF. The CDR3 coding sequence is TGTGCCAGCAGTTTAACCTGGGACAGTTATAATGAAAAACTGTTTTTT.

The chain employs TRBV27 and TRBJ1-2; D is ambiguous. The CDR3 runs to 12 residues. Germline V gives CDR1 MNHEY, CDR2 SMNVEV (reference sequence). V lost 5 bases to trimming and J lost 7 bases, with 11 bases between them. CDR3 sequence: CASSPSHGGYTF. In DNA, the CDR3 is TGTGCCAGCAGTCCGTCTCACGGTGGCTACACCTTC.

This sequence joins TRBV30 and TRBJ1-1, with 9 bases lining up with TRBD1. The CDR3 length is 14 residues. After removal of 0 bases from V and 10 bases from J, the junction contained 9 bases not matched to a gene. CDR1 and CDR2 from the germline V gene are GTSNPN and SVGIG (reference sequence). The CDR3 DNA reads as TGTGCCTGGAGTGTACCAACAGGGGGCTGGGGAGCTTTCTTT. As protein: CAWSVPTGGWGAFF.

In nucleotides, the CDR3 is TGTGCCAGCAGCAAAGAGGTAGCGGATAATGAGCAGTTCTTC. It is translated as CASSKEVADNEQFF. This rearrangement joins TRBV7-9 to TRBJ2-1, with D perhaps TRBD2 (6 bases). The CDR3 is 14 residues long. Between the trimmed V and J ends, which lost 5 bases and 7 bases, there was a span of 15 bases. Germline CDR1 SEHNR, CDR2 FQNEAQ (reference sequence).

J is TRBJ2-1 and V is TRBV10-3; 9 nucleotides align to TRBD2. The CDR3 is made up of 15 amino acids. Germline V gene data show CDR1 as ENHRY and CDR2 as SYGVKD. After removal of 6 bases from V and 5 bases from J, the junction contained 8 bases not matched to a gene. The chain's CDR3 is CAISPRASGDNEQFF. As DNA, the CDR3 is TGTGCCATCAGCCCTCGGGCTAGCGGGGACAATGAGCAGTTCTTC.

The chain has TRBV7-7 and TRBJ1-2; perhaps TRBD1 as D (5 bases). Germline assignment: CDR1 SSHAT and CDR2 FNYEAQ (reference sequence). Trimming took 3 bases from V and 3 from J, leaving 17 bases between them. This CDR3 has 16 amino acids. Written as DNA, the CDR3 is TGTGCCAGCAGCTTTTTTCCGGGGGGATTGGACTATGGCTACACCTTC. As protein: CASSFFPGGLDYGYTF.

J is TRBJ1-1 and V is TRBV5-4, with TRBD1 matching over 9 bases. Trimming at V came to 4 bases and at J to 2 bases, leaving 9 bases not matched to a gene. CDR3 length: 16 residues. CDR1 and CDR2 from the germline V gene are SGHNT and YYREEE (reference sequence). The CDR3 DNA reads TGTGCCAGCAGCCGTCCCGGGACAGGGACAAACACTGAAGCTTTCTTT. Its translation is CASSRPGTGTNTEAFF.

The CDR3 here is CASSFGQGFSGYTF. The DNA of the CDR3 is TGTGCCAGCAGTTTTGGTCAGGGGTTTAGTGGCTACACCTTC. The chain is built from TRBV6-5 and TRBJ1-2; TRBD1 is a possible D gene (6 bases). With 4 bases removed from V and 7 bases from J, the gap between germline ends came to 16 bases. Germline-derived CDR1 and CDR2 are MNHEY and SVGAGI. The CDR3 length is 14 residues.